Listed below are T cell receptor beta chains from one sample, sequenced in a study of beta chain features in type 1 diabetes. Libraries were prepared by immunoSEQ multiplex PCR; TCRdb keeps only in-frame clonotypes and omits some of them. The sample comprises 500,000 to 800,000 clones, about an eighth of which are singletons, and more than 0.1% rests with the top ten. Sequencing was carried out using naive CD4+ T cells from blood. The receptors originated from a man between 25 and 39 years old with type 1 diabetes. Each CDR3 is given with its conserved first and last residue. A D gene is named only where the DNA matches it firmly. Clone sizes are given selectively: once, few, many, or a class where the clone is expanded.

CDR3nt | CDR3aa | v_gene | d_gene | j_gene | abundance
TGCGCCAGCAGCACCGGGACAGCCTACAATGAGCAGTTCTTC | CASSTGTAYNEQFF | TRBV5-1 | TRBD1 | TRBJ2-1 | .
TGTGCCAGCAGCTTCGGTGTAGGAGAGACCCAGTACTTC | CASSFGVGETQYF | TRBV7-2 | . | TRBJ2-5 | .
TGCGCCAGCAGCTTGCGGGGGGAAGAGACCCAGTACTTC | CASSLRGEETQYF | TRBV5-1 | TRBD2 | TRBJ2-5 | .
TGTGCCAGCAGCCGGACCGACTCGCCTTATGGCTACACCTTC | CASSRTDSPYGYTF | TRBV6-5 | . | TRBJ1-2 | few
TGTGCCAGCAGCTTATCCGGGACCTCTGGGGCCAACGTCCTGACTTTC | CASSLSGTSGANVLTF | TRBV11-2 | . | TRBJ2-6 | .
TGTGCCAGCAGCCTCCTCACCGGAGATACGCAGTATTTT | CASSLLTGDTQYF | TRBV14 | . | TRBJ2-3 | few
TGTGCCAGCAGCTTAGCGCACGGCAATGAGCAGTTCTTC | CASSLAHGNEQFF | TRBV7-2 | . | TRBJ2-1 | few
TGCAGCGTTGGGGGACGGACAGGCACAGATACGCAGTATTTT | CSVGGRTGTDTQYF | TRBV29-1 | . | TRBJ2-3 | .
TGTGCCAGCAGTCCCTTTGGCTACGAGCAGTACTTC | CASSPFGYEQYF | TRBV28 | . | TRBJ2-7 | .
TGCAGCGATACAGGGTACCAAGAGACCCAGTACTTC | CSDTGYQETQYF | TRBV29-1 | . | TRBJ2-5 | .
TGTGCCAGCAGAGGGACAGGGGCCGCCTATGGCTACACCTTC | CASRGTGAAYGYTF | TRBV2 | TRBD1 | TRBJ1-2 | .
TGTGCCAGCAGCTTGGATTCCTTCTCTGGAAACACCATATATTTT | CASSLDSFSGNTIYF | TRBV5-6 | . | TRBJ1-3 | few
TGTGCCAGTAGTATCACAGGGGTGCAGGAAAAACTGTTTTTT | CASSITGVQEKLFF | TRBV19 | TRBD1 | TRBJ1-4 | .
TGTGCCAGCAGTGAAACGGGTAATCAGCCCCAGCATTTT | CASSETGNQPQHF | TRBV6-1 | . | TRBJ1-5 | .
TGTGCCATCAGTGGGCTAGCGGGGTTCCATGAGCAGTTCTTC | CAISGLAGFHEQFF | TRBV10-3 | TRBD2 | TRBJ2-1 | few
TGTGCCAGCAGCCGGGTTGATTGGACCCAAGAGACCCAGTACTTC | CASSRVDWTQETQYF | TRBV5-6 | . | TRBJ2-5 | .
TGTGCCAGCAGCCCGGGATCCCTCGGGGAAAAACTGTTTTTT | CASSPGSLGEKLFF | TRBV14 | . | TRBJ1-4 | few
TGTGCCTGGGCACCCGGTCTCTATGGCTACACCTTC | CAWAPGLYGYTF | TRBV30 | . | TRBJ1-2 | few
TGTGCCAGCAGTTTGGGGACAGGGACCTATGGCTACACCTTC | CASSLGTGTYGYTF | TRBV28 | TRBD1 | TRBJ1-2 | once
TGTGCCAGCACCTTAATCCCCGGGACAGGATACAATGAGCAGTTCTTC | CASTLIPGTGYNEQFF | TRBV27 | TRBD1 | TRBJ2-1 | few
TGTGCCATCTCTTCGGGGACTAGCGGGGTTTCCTACAATGAGCAGTTCTTC | CAISSGTSGVSYNEQFF | TRBV10-3 | TRBD2 | TRBJ2-1 | few
TGTGCCAGCTCAGTATCGACAGTAATGCGTTGGGGCTACACCTTC | CASSVSTVMRWGYTF | TRBV18 | . | TRBJ1-2 | few
TGTGCCAGCAGTTCGACGCCGATGGGGGTCGGGACCCAGTACTTC | CASSSTPMGVGTQYF | TRBV6-6 | . | TRBJ2-5 | few
TGTGCCAGCAGCGTAGTGGGCAACTCCTACAATGAGCAGTTCTTC | CASSVVGNSYNEQFF | TRBV9 | . | TRBJ2-1 | few
TGTGCCAGCAGCGACCCGGACCTCGCAGCTCTTATGAGTGGCTACACCTTC | CASSDPDLAALMSGYTF | TRBV7-2 | . | TRBJ1-2 | few
TGTGCCAGCAGGGTTGAGCCCGACACCGGGGAGCTGTTTTTT | CASRVEPDTGELFF | TRBV10-3 | . | TRBJ2-2 | .